Listed below are T cell receptor beta chains from one sample, sequenced in a study of control samples from healthy donors and cancer patients. Assay used: immunoSEQ multiplex PCR; TCRdb lists only in-frame clones, some missing. The data hold roughly 220,000 clones, with roughly 94% observed a single time. The sample consisted of blood. These receptors originate from a man aged 50 to 59 in good health. CDR3s include the opening cysteine and the closing phenylalanine or tryptophan. D genes are given only for firm matches. Size is stated for part of the rows, as once, few or many counts, or as a class when the clone is expanded.

J | D | V | size | CDR3 | DNA
TRBJ2-3 | - | TRBV5-4 | once | CASSLADTQYF | TGTGCCAGCAGCTTGGCAGATACGCAGTATTTT
TRBJ2-5 | TRBD1 | TRBV6-6 | - | CASNRGEETQYF | TGTGCCAGTAACAGGGGGGAAGAGACCCAGTACTTC
TRBJ1-1 | - | TRBV5-1 | - | CASSLDRTDTEAFF | TGCGCCAGCAGCTTGGACAGGACAGACACTGAAGCTTTCTTT
TRBJ1-5 | TRBD1 | TRBV2 | - | CASRVQGGNQPQHF | TGTGCCAGCAGAGTACAGGGGGGGAATCAGCCCCAGCATTTT
TRBJ1-2 | - | TRBV4-1 | once | CASSQESGALGKGYTF | TGCGCCAGCAGCCAAGAAAGTGGAGCCTTGGGGAAGGGCTACACCTTC
TRBJ2-3 | TRBD2 | TRBV5-4 | - | CASSYPGVAGGTDTQYF | TGTGCCAGCAGCTATCCCGGGGTAGCGGGGGGCACAGATACGCAGTATTTT
TRBJ2-7 | - | TRBV29-1 | - | CSVVSAGRYEQYF | TGCAGCGTTGTTTCGGCGGGTAGGTACGAGCAGTACTTC
TRBJ2-2 | TRBD1 | TRBV5-1 | few | CASSLADRATTGELFF | TGCGCCAGCAGCTTGGCCGACAGGGCGACCACCGGGGAGCTGTTTTTT
TRBJ2-3 | - | TRBV5-1 | few | CASSSGAPSTDTQYF | TGCGCCAGCAGTTCGGGGGCACCGAGCACAGATACGCAGTATTTT
TRBJ2-5 | - | TRBV5-1 | - | CAGSLGARYETQYF | TGCGCCGGCAGCTTGGGCGCCCGATATGAGACCCAGTACTTC
TRBJ2-3 | TRBD2 | TRBV29-1 | - | CSVPSGTSASTDTQYF | TGCAGCGTTCCGTCCGGGACTAGCGCCAGCACAGATACGCAGTATTTT
TRBJ1-1 | - | TRBV5-1 | - | CASSLGRTAPGDTEAFF | TGCGCCAGCAGCTTGGGGAGGACAGCGCCGGGAGACACTGAAGCTTTCTTT
TRBJ1-3 | TRBD1 | TRBV14 | - | CASSRGTGRPGNTIYF | TGTGCCAGCAGCCGAGGGACAGGGCGCCCTGGAAACACCATATATTTT
TRBJ2-7 | - | TRBV7-2 | - | CASSLNGAVEQYF | TGTGCCAGCAGCTTAAACGGGGCGGTCGAGCAGTACTTC
TRBJ1-1 | - | TRBV3-1/TRBV3-2 | once | CASSHSFRGNTEAFF | TGTGCCAGCAGCCATTCATTCCGGGGCAACACTGAAGCTTTCTTT
TRBJ2-1 | TRBD2 | TRBV5-1 | - | CASSLPASGGPGFSEQFF | TGCGCCAGCAGCTTGCCGGCTAGCGGGGGGCCGGGGTTCTCTGAGCAGTTCTTC
TRBJ1-3 | TRBD1 | TRBV6-6 | - | CASSYFQGDGNTIYF | TGTGCCAGCAGTTATTTCCAGGGGGATGGAAACACCATATATTTT
TRBJ1-1 | - | TRBV18 | once | CASSPASVNTEAFF | TGTGCCAGCTCACCAGCCTCAGTAAACACTGAAGCTTTCTTT
TRBJ1-4 | - | TRBV7-9 | - | CAGENTATNEKLFF | TGTGCCGGAGAAAACACCGCAACTAATGAAAAACTGTTTTTT
TRBJ2-5 | - | TRBV7-8 | - | CASSLDGRGGETQYF | TGTGCCAGCAGCTTAGATGGCAGGGGAGGGGAGACCCAGTACTTC
TRBJ2-1 | - | TRBV2 | - | CASSGDEYNEQFF | TGTGCCAGCAGCGGGGACGAATACAATGAGCAGTTCTTC
TRBJ2-2 | - | TRBV7-3 | once | CASSPKGGNTGELFF | TGTGCCAGCAGCCCCAAGGGGGGAAACACCGGGGAGCTGTTTTTT
TRBJ1-4 | - | TRBV5-1 | - | CASSLEPANEKLFF | TGCGCCAGCAGCTTGGAACCAGCTAATGAAAAACTGTTTTTT
TRBJ2-5 | - | TRBV5-1 | - | CASSLAGPRETQYF | TGCGCCAGCAGCTTGGCAGGCCCCCGGGAGACCCAGTACTTC
TRBJ1-3 | - | TRBV18 | - | CASSPKGDTIYF | TGTGCCAGCTCACCGAAGGGGGACACCATATATTTT
TRBJ2-6 | - | TRBV7-3 | - | CASSPRTRAGANVLTF | TGTGCCAGCAGCCCTCGGACCCGGGCTGGGGCCAACGTCCTGACTTTC
TRBJ2-6 | - | TRBV5-1 | few | CASSLRVSGANVLTF | TGCGCCAGCAGCCTCCGGGTCTCTGGGGCCAACGTCCTGACTTTC
TRBJ1-1 | - | TRBV19 | - | CASSIMGNTEAFF | TGTGCCAGTAGTATAATGGGGAACACTGAAGCTTTCTTT
TRBJ1-5 | - | TRBV6-1 | - | CASSEAGGLGPQHF | TGTGCCAGCAGTGAAGCCGGGGGGCTCGGGCCCCAGCATTTT
TRBJ1-2 | - | TRBV3-1/TRBV3-2 | - | CASSISGEGYTF | TGTGCCAGCAGCATCAGCGGAGAGGGCTACACCTTC
TRBJ1-4 | - | TRBV5-1 | - | CASRRVSGELFF | TGCGCCAGCAGACGAGTTTCGGGGGAACTGTTTTTT
TRBJ2-7 | TRBD1 | TRBV20-1 | - | CSASWTGGKEQYF | TGCAGTGCTAGTTGGACAGGGGGCAAAGAGCAGTACTTC
TRBJ2-5 | TRBD1 | TRBV28 | - | CASSPLPGTGIETQYF | TGTGCCAGCAGTCCCCTCCCCGGGACAGGGATAGAGACCCAGTACTTC
TRBJ2-2 | TRBD1 | TRBV27 | - | CASSFRGTVNTGELFF | TGTGCCAGCAGTTTCCGTGGGACAGTGAACACCGGGGAGCTGTTTTTT
TRBJ1-1 | - | TRBV3-1/TRBV3-2 | - | CASSQETENTEAFF | TGTGCCAGCAGCCAAGAAACGGAGAACACTGAAGCTTTCTTT
TRBJ2-5 | TRBD2 | TRBV5-6 | - | CASSPGLALETQYF | TGTGCCAGCAGCCCGGGACTAGCGTTGGAGACCCAGTACTTC
TRBJ2-7 | - | TRBV2 | - | CASRTGLNSYEQYF | TGTGCCAGCAGAACGGGACTGAACTCCTACGAGCAGTACTTC
TRBJ1-3 | - | TRBV7-2 | - | CASSLKTSGNTIYF | TGTGCCAGCAGCTTGAAGACCTCTGGAAACACCATATATTTT
TRBJ1-4 | - | TRBV25-1 | once | CASSDRTATNEKLFF | TGTGCCAGCAGTGACAGGACAGCAACTAATGAAAAACTGTTTTTT